The 14 T cell receptor beta chains below come from one sample, sequenced in a study of T cell responses to AZD1222 COVID-19 vaccine. Sequencing used immunoSEQ multiplex PCR; TCRdb keeps in-frame clones, though not all of them. The sample shows 100,000 to 150,000 clones, 65% to 90% of them seen only once. The input for sequencing was peripheral blood, taken on day 0 of AZD1222 vaccination. These receptor sequences come from an adult in good health.

This chain joins TRBV11-2 and TRBJ2-5; 9 bases fit TRBD1. Germline trimming cut 5 bases from V and 5 bases from J; bases unmatched to any gene: 9. The V gene's germline CDR1 is SGHAT and CDR2 FQNNGV. The CDR3 is 15 amino acids. CDR3 amino acids: CASSEPDRGRETQYF. For the CDR3, the DNA is TGTGCCAGCAGCGAACCAGACAGGGGGAGGGAGACCCAGTACTTC.

The chain's CDR3 is CASSSIGAGSNQPQHF. As DNA, the CDR3 is TGTGCCAGCAGTTCAATTGGTGCGGGGAGCAATCAGCCCCAGCATTTT. The V gene is TRBV28, the J gene TRBJ1-5; D is unresolved. This CDR3 contains 16 residues. CDR1 is MDHEN, CDR2 SYDVKM, per germline. V was cut by 4 bases and J by 1 base, with 14 bases left in between.

The genes are TRBV2 and TRBJ1-1; 7 bases agree with TRBD1. Germline V gives CDR1 SNHLY, CDR2 FYNNEI. Trimming at V came to 6 bases and at J to 1 base, leaving 5 bases not matched to a gene. CDR3 length equals 14 residues. The DNA for the CDR3 is TGTGCCAGCAGCTACAGGGGATCGAACACTGAAGCTTTCTTT. It translates to CASSYRGSNTEAFF.

The gene calls are TRBV19 and TRBJ2-1; D may correspond to TRBD1 or TRBD2 (5 bases each). Per the germline V gene, CDR1 is LNHDA and CDR2 is SQIVND (reference sequence). V was trimmed by 5 bases and J by 5 bases, leaving 19 bases between them. This CDR3 contains 16 residues. This CDR3 reads CASSLRLTRGDNEQFF. The CDR3 nucleotides are TGTGCCAGTAGTTTGCGACTTACGCGAGGGGACAATGAGCAGTTCTTC. The entire variable domain, with the rest obtained from reference TRBV19 and TRBJ2-1, is as follows: DGGITQSPKYLFRKEGQNVTLSCEQNLNHDAMYWYRQDPGQGLRLIYYSQIVNDFQKGDIAEGYSVSREKKESFPLTVTSAQKNPTAFYLCASSLRLTRGDNEQFFGPGTRLTVL.

CDR3 protein: CASSNQDRGKYEKLFF. The CDR3, as DNA: TGTGCCAGCAGTAATCAGGACAGGGGAAAGTATGAAAAACTGTTTTTT. The chain has TRBV27 and TRBJ1-4; 9 positions match TRBD1. Losses at the gene ends were 5 bases for V and 6 bases for J; bases not matched to a gene: 10. The CDR3 runs to 16 residues. CDR1 is MNHEY, CDR2 SMNVEV, per germline (reference sequence). Combining the CDR3 with reference TRBV27 and TRBJ1-4 gives the whole variable domain EAQVTQNPRYLITVTGKKLTVTCSQNMNHEYMSWYRQDPGLGLRQIYYSMNVEVTDKGDVPEGYKVSRKEKRNFPLILESPSPNQTSLYFCASSNQDRGKYEKLFFGSGTQLSVL.

The table lists this clone with a count of one. The genes are TRBV7-2 and TRBJ2-1; D is uncertain. Germline V gene lookup returns CDR1 SGHTA and CDR2 FQGNSA. V was trimmed by 5 bases and J by 7 bases, leaving 12 bases between them. The CDR3 has 13 amino acids. DNA of the CDR3: TGTGCCAGCAGCGTTCGAAGTAGGAATGAGCAGTTCTTC. Its protein product is CASSVRSRNEQFF.

This clone was seen just once. The chain recombines TRBV6-5 with TRBJ1-5; 7 positions agree with TRBD1. The CDR3 extends over 14 amino acids. V was pared by 6 bases and J by 2 bases, with 4 bases of the junction left unmatched. CDR1 is MNHEY and CDR2 is SVGAGI in the germline V gene. The CDR3 DNA sequence: TGTGCCAGCAGACAGGGGACGGGCAATCAGCCCCAGCATTTT. This sequence encodes CASRQGTGNQPQHF.

The count of this clone is one. The gene calls are TRBV3-1 (or the pseudogene TRBV3-2) and TRBJ2-1; D may be TRBD1 (5 bases). This CDR3 comprises 17 residues. Germline values: CDR1 LGHDT, CDR2 YNNKEL (reference sequence). The V gene lost 3 bases and the J gene lost 5 bases, with 20 bases spanning the gap. The CDR3 DNA sequence: TGTGCCAGCAGCCACGTCAGAAAGGGGAAGGGTCACAATGAGCAGTTCTTC. Translation: CASSHVRKGKGHNEQFF.

A few counts support this clone. The CDR3 spells CASSLVGYGYTF. The CDR3 nucleotides are TGCGCCAGCAGCTTGGTGGGCTATGGCTACACCTTC. The rearrangement links TRBV5-1 to TRBJ1-2; D is ambiguous. Trimming took off 0 bases at V and 4 bases at J, with 4 bases between the two ends. There are 12 residues in the CDR3. Germline CDR1 SGHRS, CDR2 YFSETQ.

Only one count was recorded for this clone. The chain couples TRBV30 to TRBJ2-3; D is uncertain. Trimming left V 0 bases short and J 1 base short, with 14 bases between. CDR1 is GTSNPN and CDR2 is SVGIG in the germline V gene (reference sequence). The CDR3 is 16 amino acids. The CDR3 reads CAWSVYRREGTDTQYF. The CDR3 bases are TGTGCCTGGAGTGTCTACAGACGAGAGGGCACAGATACGCAGTATTTT. The whole variable domain, filled in from reference TRBV30 and TRBJ2-3, reads SQTIHQWPATLVQPVGSPLSLECTVEGTSNPNLYWYRQAAGRGLQLLFYSVGIGQISSEVPQNLSASRPQDRQFILSSKKLLLSDSGFYLCAWSVYRREGTDTQYFGPGTRLTVL.

The CDR3: CARSLNKGSLNNEQFF. The CDR3 DNA follows: TGTGCCAGAAGCTTGAACAAGGGGAGTTTGAACAATGAGCAGTTCTTC. The gene calls are TRBV5-3 and TRBJ2-1, with D tentatively TRBD1 or TRBD2 (5 bases each). TRBV5-3 qualifies as an ORF whose function is uncertain. The germline V and J ends were trimmed by 1 base and 5 bases, with 16 bases remaining between them. This CDR3 has 16 amino acids.

The CDR3 sequence: CASSPLGVQGAIMNTEAFF. CDR3 sequence (DNA): TGTGCCAGCAGTCCCTTGGGCGTACAGGGGGCAATAATGAACACTGAAGCTTTCTTT. This sequence joins TRBV28 and TRBJ1-1, with 9 bases that match TRBD1. Losses at the gene ends were 5 bases for V and 0 bases for J; bases not matched to a gene: 16. Germline V gives CDR1 MDHEN, CDR2 SYDVKM. The CDR3 runs to 19 residues. The whole variable domain, remainder taken from reference TRBV28 and TRBJ1-1, is DVKVTQSSRYLVKRTGEKVFLECVQDMDHENMFWYRQDPGLGLRLIYFSYDVKMKEKGDIPEGYSVSREKKERFSLILESASTNQTSMYLCASSPLGVQGAIMNTEAFFGQGTRLTVV.

The chain combines TRBV7-2 with TRBJ2-2; 8 bases are a match to TRBD2. Germline V gene lookup returns CDR1 SGHTA and CDR2 FQGNSA. The CDR3 length is 15 residues. The V segment lost 5 bases and the J segment 7 bases; nucleotides outside the gene matches: 9. CDR3 bases: TGTGCCAGCAGCACGGGACTAGGGTGGGGCGGGGAGCTGTTTTTT. Amino acids: CASSTGLGWGGELFF.

This rearrangement joins TRBV19 to TRBJ1-1, with TRBD1 matching 7 bases. The CDR3 has 16 residues. Germline CDR1 is LNHDA and CDR2 is SQIVND (reference sequence). V shed 3 bases and J 1 base; nucleotides not matched to a gene: 8. The CDR3 sequence: CASSMKPTGTNTEAFF. CDR3 nucleotides: TGTGCCAGTAGTATGAAGCCGACAGGGACGAACACTGAAGCTTTCTTT. Full variable domain (outside the CDR3, taken from reference TRBV19 and TRBJ1-1): DGGITQSPKYLFRKEGQNVTLSCEQNLNHDAMYWYRQDPGQGLRLIYYSQIVNDFQKGDIAEGYSVSREKKESFPLTVTSAQKNPTAFYLCASSMKPTGTNTEAFFGQGTRLTVV.